This TCR beta chain was captured in a study of cytomegalovirus exposure and HLA in healthy donors. Remarks on this clone: Germline and junction disagree at one end, which may indicate a read error.

Sequencing was performed with immunoSEQ multiplex PCR; in TCRdb, only in-frame clones are kept and a portion is missing. Among roughly 79,000 clones listed, 85% to 95% were seen once. CDR3 size: 16 residues. Germline lookup yields CDR1 LGHNA and CDR2 YSLEER. This receptor was identified in a man aged 18-30 years in good health and CMV-seronegative. This rearrangement joins TRBV4-3 to TRBJ2-7; TRBD2 matches at 12 bases. Sequencing was carried out using PBMCs. The CDR3 nucleotides read TGCGCCAGCAGCCAAATTTCTCTCGGACTAGCGGGGCAACTGAACTTC. Its translation: CASSQISLGLAGQLNF.